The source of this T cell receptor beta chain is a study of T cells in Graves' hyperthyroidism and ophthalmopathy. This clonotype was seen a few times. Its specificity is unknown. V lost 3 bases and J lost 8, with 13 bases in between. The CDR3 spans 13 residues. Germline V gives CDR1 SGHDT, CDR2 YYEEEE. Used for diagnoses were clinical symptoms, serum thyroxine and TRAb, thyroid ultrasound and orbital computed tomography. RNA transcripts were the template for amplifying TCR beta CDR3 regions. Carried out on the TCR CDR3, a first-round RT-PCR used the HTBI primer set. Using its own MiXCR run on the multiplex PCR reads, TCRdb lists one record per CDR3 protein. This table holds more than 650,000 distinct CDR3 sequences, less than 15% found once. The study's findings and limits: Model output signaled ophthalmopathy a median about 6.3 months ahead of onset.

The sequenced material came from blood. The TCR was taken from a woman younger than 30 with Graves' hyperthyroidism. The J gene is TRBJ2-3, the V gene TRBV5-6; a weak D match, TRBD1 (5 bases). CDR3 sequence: CASSSRGLLTQYF. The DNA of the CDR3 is TGTGCCAGCAGCTCTAGGGGCCTCCTTACGCAGTATTTT. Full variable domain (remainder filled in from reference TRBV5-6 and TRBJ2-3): DAGVTQSPTHLIKTRGQQVTLRCSPKSGHDTVSWYQQALGQGPQFIFQYYEEEERQRGNFPDRFSGHQFPNYSSELNVNALLLGDSALYLCASSSRGLLTQYFGPGTRLTVL.